This passage covers 19 T cell receptor beta chains from one sample sequenced in a study of beta chain features in type 1 diabetes. The sequenced template was cDNA made from the entire isolated RNA. Some clones are missing from TCRdb's copy, which holds only in-frame ones; the method was immunoSEQ multiplex PCR. The sample consists of some 99,000 clones, under 40% of them appearing once. Material for sequencing was stem cell memory CD4+ T cells from blood. These receptors were taken from a woman aged 18-29 years in good health.

This clone showed up just a few times. This chain joins TRBV9 and TRBJ1-2, with 8 bases lining up with TRBD1. The CDR3 spans 16 residues. The trim removed 0 bases at V and 7 bases at J, leaving 11 bases unmatched. The germline gives CDR1 SGDLS, CDR2 YYNGEE. CDR3 region: CASSVGSTGGYGGYTF. CDR3 DNA: TGTGCCAGCAGCGTAGGGTCCACAGGGGGATACGGTGGCTACACCTTC.

The chain combines TRBV7-9 with TRBJ1-3, with D uncertain. Deletions cut 6 bases from V and 0 bases from J, with 9 bases between. Germline V gene lookup returns CDR1 SEHNR and CDR2 FQNEAQ (reference sequence). The length of the CDR3 is 14 residues. CDR3 protein: CASSSFHSGNTIYF. Here the CDR3 DNA reads TGTGCCAGCAGTTCATTCCACTCTGGAAACACCATATATTTT.

The chain couples TRBV2 to TRBJ2-5; tentative D call: TRBD1 (6 bases). The germline V and J ends were trimmed by 4 bases and 2 bases, with 11 bases remaining between them. Germline CDR1 reads SNHLY; CDR2 reads FYNNEI. The CDR3 totals 14 residues. This CDR3 is CASSGGTWQETQYF. The CDR3 bases are TGTGCCAGCAGTGGTGGGACATGGCAAGAGACCCAGTACTTC.

The chain combines TRBV2 with TRBJ1-2; TRBD1 is a possible D gene (5 bases). V lost 7 bases, J lost 2 bases, and 20 bases lay in between. Germline CDR1 and CDR2: SNHLY and FYNNEI. This CDR3 region has 16 residues. This chain's CDR3 is CASIRAGTSSNYGYTF. Written as DNA, the CDR3 is TGTGCCAGCATTCGGGCGGGGACCTCCTCAAACTATGGCTACACCTTC.

This clone was detected only a few times. The V call is TRBV18, the J call TRBJ2-1, with 10 bases fitting TRBD1. CDR1 and CDR2 from the germline V gene are KGHSH and LQKENI. J gave up 5 bases and V 3 bases, and 7 bases lay outside the gene matches. The CDR3 is 16 amino acids. CDR3 in amino acids: CASSPLDRGTHNEQFF. CDR3 DNA sequence: TGTGCCAGCTCACCCCTGGACAGGGGGACCCACAATGAGCAGTTCTTC.

This clone was seen a handful of times. The chain is built from TRBV27 and TRBJ2-7; 9 bases fit TRBD2. CDR1 and CDR2 from the germline V gene are MNHEY and SMNVEV (reference sequence). CDR3 size: 11 residues. CDR3 sequence (DNA): TGTGGGAGCGGGAGGTTCCACGAGCAGTACTTC. Amino acid sequence: CGSGRFHEQYF.

CDR3 protein: CASSPSPGQGYEQYF. The CDR3, as DNA: TGTGCCAGCAGCCCCTCTCCGGGACAGGGCTACGAGCAGTACTTC. This chain uses TRBV7-2 with TRBJ2-7; 9 bases line up with TRBD1. V was clipped by 5 bases and J by 3 bases; unmatched bases: 8. This CDR3 spans 15 amino acids. Per germline, CDR1 SGHTA and CDR2 FQGNSA. Full variable domain (rest looked up from reference TRBV7-2 and TRBJ2-7): GAGVSQSPSNKVTEKGKDVELRCDPISGHTALYWYRQSLGQGLEFLIYFQGNSAPDKSGLPSDRFSAERTGGSVSTLTIQRTQQEDSAVYLCASSPSPGQGYEQYFGPGTRLTVT.

This sequence joins TRBV6-6 and TRBJ2-2; the D is unclear. Per germline, CDR1 MNHNY and CDR2 SVGAGI (reference sequence). V was shortened by 7 bases and J by 9 bases, with 9 bases between the two germline ends. This CDR3 is 11 amino acids long. CDR3 sequence (DNA): TGTGCCAGCACCAAACAGAGGGAGCTGTTTTTT. This encodes CASTKQRELFF.

The chain links TRBV7-2 to TRBJ2-7, with D possibly being TRBD1 (5 bases). Germline V gene sequence: CDR1 SGHTA, CDR2 FQGNSA. CDR3 size: 13 residues. V lost 2 bases and J lost 2, with 7 bases in between. CDR3 region: CASSLPQAYEQYF. The CDR3 bases are TGTGCCAGCAGCTTACCACAGGCCTACGAGCAGTACTTC.

This clone was counted only a few times. J is TRBJ1-3 and V is TRBV18; no definite D call. This CDR3 has 15 amino acids. CDR1 and CDR2 from the germline V gene are KGHSH and LQKENI. V lost 4 bases and J 2 bases, leaving 12 bases between the germline ends. As DNA, the CDR3 is TGTGCCAGCTCACTTATTCCCGGGACTGGAAACACCATATATTTT. This encodes CASSLIPGTGNTIYF.

The chain uses TRBV5-1 and TRBJ2-1; possibly TRBD2 for D (5 bases). Trimming pared 4 bases from V and 10 bases from J, leaving 12 bases between. The CDR3 spans 12 residues. Looked up from germline, CDR1 is SGHRS and CDR2 is YFSETQ. The CDR3 spells CASSAGNQEQFF. As DNA, the CDR3 is TGCGCCAGCAGCGCCGGGAATCAGGAGCAGTTCTTC.

The rearrangement uses TRBV5-1 and TRBJ2-7; 9 positions match TRBD1. The germline V gene encodes CDR1 SGHRS and CDR2 YFSETQ. The CDR3 length is 13 residues. V lost 5 bases to trimming and J lost 3 bases; unmatched junction nucleotides: 3. The CDR3 region has the DNA TGCGCCAGCAGTGGGGGACAGGGCTACGAGCAGTACTTC. It specifies CASSGGQGYEQYF.

In its sample, this clone was seen once. The V call is TRBV7-8, the J call TRBJ1-1, with 7 bases matching TRBD1. This CDR3 spans 13 amino acids. J lost 3 bases, V lost 5 bases, and 3 bases had no gene match. Germline loops: CDR1 SGHVS, CDR2 FQNEAQ. The CDR3 loop is CASSHDRDTEAFF. DNA of the CDR3: TGTGCCAGCAGCCACGACAGGGACACTGAAGCTTTCTTT.

The J gene is TRBJ2-1, the V gene TRBV28; no reliable D call. The CDR3 is 13 residues long. Germline V lookup: CDR1 MDHEN, CDR2 SYDVKM. V lost 5 bases to trimming and J lost 4 bases, with 9 bases between them. CDR3 DNA: TGTGCCAGCAGTGAAATACAGTACAATGAGCAGTTCTTC. It is translated as CASSEIQYNEQFF.

The CDR3 spells CASSPGTGFVGNQPQHF. The DNA of the CDR3 is TGTGCCAGCAGCCCCGGGACAGGGTTCGTTGGCAATCAGCCCCAGCATTTT. The chain is built from TRBV27 and TRBJ1-5, with 9 positions matching TRBD1. The CDR3 totals 17 residues. Germline V gene data show CDR1 as MNHEY and CDR2 as SMNVEV (reference sequence). V trimming: 6 bases; J trimming: 2 bases; junction bases outside the gene matches: 11.

The V and J genes are TRBV4-1 and TRBJ2-3; 7 bases align to TRBD1. Germline values: CDR1 MGHRA, CDR2 YSYEKL. Trimming took 1 base from V and 1 from J; bases not matched to a gene: 2. The CDR3 extends over 15 amino acids. Here the CDR3 reads CASSQGQGGTDTQYF. For the CDR3, the DNA is TGCGCCAGCAGCCAAGGGCAGGGGGGCACAGATACGCAGTATTTT.

The chain employs TRBV18 and TRBJ2-7, with a tentative D call TRBD2 (6 bases). The CDR3 has 17 amino acids. With 3 bases removed from V and 6 bases from J, the gap between germline ends came to 24 bases. CDR1 and CDR2 (germline): KGHSH, LQKENI. The DNA of the CDR3 is TGTGCCAGCTCACCTCGGACCCGGGCCAGCCGGAGGGGCGAGCAGTACTTC. Its translation: CASSPRTRASRRGEQYF.

V usage is TRBV6-5 and J usage is TRBJ2-7, with 12 positions matching TRBD2. Germline V CDR1 and CDR2: MNHEY, SVGAGI. This CDR3 has 14 residues. The junction had 3 bases not matched to a gene; V was cut back by 2 bases and J by 7 bases. The CDR3 coding sequence is TGTGCCAGCAGTTACCCGACTAGCGGGAGTGAGCAGTACTTC. It is translated as CASSYPTSGSEQYF.

This clone was counted a few times. The CDR3, as DNA: TGCGCCAGCAGCGGACCCAGCGGGAGGGCTGGCTACAATGAGCAGTTCTTC. Translating it yields CASSGPSGRAGYNEQFF. The gene calls are TRBV5-1 and TRBJ2-1; 10 nucleotides match TRBD2. J gave up 3 bases and V 4 bases, and 10 bases lay outside the gene matches. CDR1 and CDR2 from the germline V gene are SGHRS and YFSETQ. This CDR3 spans 17 amino acids.